Presented here are 11 T cell receptor beta chains from one specimen sequenced in a study of human T cells and chemical hapten exposure. One entry per CDR3 protein results from TCRdb running MiXCR on the RACE reads. The sample has about 350,000 distinct CDR3 sequences, about 6% seen once; the top ten hold about 5.4%. The time point here: patch test 2, 6 weeks after DPC sensitization. Sample treatment: therapeutic diphenylcyclopropenone sensitization with weekly scalp DPC. The sequences come from whole blood, collected in connection with sensitization to the hapten diphenylcyclopropenone (DPC). The receptors come from a woman aged 18-29 years with alopecia areata. Some clones in this sample may be carry-over from other donors' samples.

The table lists this clonotype with a few counts. V is TRBV12-3 or TRBV12-4 and J is TRBJ2-1; 11 bases are shared with TRBD2. The CDR3 is made up of 15 amino acids. J lost 2 bases, V lost 6 bases, and 3 bases had no gene match. The CDR3 region has the DNA TGTGCCAGCAGAATAGCGGGGGGGCCCTACAATGAGCAGTTCTTC. Amino acids: CASRIAGGPYNEQFF.

This clonotype was seen only a few times. This chain uses TRBV2 with TRBJ2-3, with D unresolved. This CDR3 contains 13 residues. With 1 base removed from V and 3 bases from J, the gap between germline ends came to 5 bases. CDR1 and CDR2 from the germline V gene are SNHLY and FYNNEI. The CDR3 sequence: CASSEEPTDTQYF. In DNA form, the CDR3 reads TGTGCCAGCAGTGAAGAGCCTACAGATACGCAGTATTTT. Filled out from reference TRBV2 and TRBJ2-3, the complete variable domain reads EPEVTQTPSHQVTQMGQEVILRCVPISNHLYFYWYRQILGQKVEFLVSFYNNEISEKSEIFDDQFSVERPDGSNFTLKIRSTKLEDSAMYFCASSEEPTDTQYFGPGTRLTVL.

This clonotype was seen more than once but under ten times. This chain joins TRBV9 and TRBJ1-3; no clear D gene. Trimming took off 5 bases at V and 2 bases at J, with 8 bases between the two ends. This CDR3 has 13 amino acids. The germline gives CDR1 SGDLS, CDR2 YYNGEE. CDR3 sequence reads: CASRGGTGNTIYF. The CDR3 coding sequence is TGTGCCAGCAGGGGAGGGACTGGAAACACCATATATTTT.

This clonotype was counted at least ten times. The gene calls are TRBV5-4 and TRBJ1-2, with D perhaps TRBD1 (5 bases). The CDR3 contains 14 residues. V lost 3 bases, J lost 2 bases, and 11 bases lay in between. Looked up from germline, CDR1 is SGHNT and CDR2 is YYREEE (reference sequence). For the CDR3, the DNA is TGTGCCAGCAGCTCACAGACAGTGAACTATGGCTACACCTTC. Its translation: CASSSQTVNYGYTF. Supplemented by reference TRBV5-4 and TRBJ1-2, the full variable domain reads ETGVTQSPTHLIKTRGQQVTLRCSSQSGHNTVSWYQQALGQGPQFIFQYYREEENGRGNFPPRFSGLQFPNYSSELNVNALELDDSALYLCASSSQTVNYGYTFGSGTRLTVV.

In this sample, this clonotype turned up many times. This rearrangement joins TRBV28 to TRBJ1-4, with D perhaps TRBD1 (6 bases). Germline values: CDR1 MDHEN, CDR2 SYDVKM. The CDR3 contains 14 residues. The V end lost 4 bases, the J end lost 8 bases, and 14 bases lay between the germline ends. In nucleotides, the CDR3 is TGTGCCAGCAGTTCGTCACAGGGATTGGAAAAACTGTTTTTT. It specifies CASSSSQGLEKLFF.

Ten or more counts support this clonotype. The rearrangement uses TRBV18 and TRBJ2-6; 7 nucleotides line up with TRBD1. Trimming at V came to 3 bases and at J to 2 bases, leaving 7 bases not matched to a gene. This CDR3 is 17 amino acids long. Germline assignment: CDR1 KGHSH and CDR2 LQKENI. CDR3 sequence: CASSPVTGSTGANVLTF. DNA for the CDR3: TGTGCCAGCTCACCCGTGACAGGGTCGACTGGGGCCAACGTCCTGACTTTC. Complete variable domain (other parts from reference TRBV18 and TRBJ2-6): NAGVMQNPRHLVRRRGQEARLRCSPMKGHSHVYWYRQLPEEGLKFMVYLQKENIIDESGMPKERFSAEFPKEGPSILRIQQVVRGDSAAYFCASSPVTGSTGANVLTFGAGSRLTVL.

This clonotype was seen repeatedly, ten times or more. V is TRBV7-9 and J is TRBJ1-5, with D tentatively TRBD1 (5 bases). Germline CDR1 and CDR2: SEHNR and FQNEAQ (reference sequence). CDR3 length: 20 amino acids. V shed 1 base and J shed 1 base, with 23 bases lying between them. The CDR3 here is CASSLEPSARPGISNQPQHF. The CDR3 bases are TGTGCCAGCAGCTTAGAGCCGTCCGCGAGACCAGGGATCAGCAATCAGCCCCAGCATTTT.

This clonotype showed up just a few times. The chain carries TRBV12-3 or TRBV12-4 and TRBJ1-5; 7 bases are a match to TRBD1. The CDR3 covers 15 residues. The ends lost 3 bases at V and 7 bases at J; junction bases unmatched: 9. The CDR3 sequence: CASSFISGGSQPQHF. For the CDR3, the DNA is TGTGCCAGCAGTTTTATCTCAGGGGGTTCGCAGCCCCAGCATTTT.

This clonotype occurred many times. V gene TRBV5-6 combines with J gene TRBJ1-5; TRBD1 aligns across 8 bases. Per germline, CDR1 SGHDT and CDR2 YYEEEE. Trimming at V came to 3 bases and at J to 9 bases, leaving 11 bases not matched to a gene. The CDR3 length is 15 residues. CDR3 DNA: TGTGCCAGCAGCTCCGGGACAGGAGAAGGTGGGCCCCAGCATTTT. Amino acid sequence: CASSSGTGEGGPQHF.

This clonotype was observed a few times. The CDR3 DNA is TGTGCCAGCAGTTTATACGATAACTATGGCTACACCTTC. Translated: CASSLYDNYGYTF. The chain couples TRBV27 to TRBJ1-2; no clear D. Trimming took 1 base from V and 1 from J, leaving 4 bases between them. In germline, CDR1 is MNHEY, CDR2 SMNVEV (reference sequence). The CDR3 length is 13 residues.

Ten or more counts support this clonotype. The V gene is TRBV12-3 or TRBV12-4, the J gene TRBJ1-1; D not resolved. The length of the CDR3 is 14 residues. V dropped 6 bases and J dropped 0 bases, with 11 bases sitting between them. CDR3 sequence (DNA): TGTGCCAGCAGCCCCACTACACTGAACACTGAAGCTTTCTTT. Translating it yields CASSPTTLNTEAFF.